This T cell receptor beta chain was profiled in a study of Ad26.COV2.S vaccination and SARS-CoV-2 variants listed by TCRdb under 2021. Study-wide context: Donors in the vaccine arm were drawn from COV1001, a multicentre, randomized, double-blind, placebo-controlled phase I-IIa trial testing Ad26.COV2.S in healthy adults. Ad26.COV2.S was administered intramuscularly at 5 x 10^10 or 1 x 10^11 viral particles, either as a single shot or as two shots given 56 days apart. Sequencing of the TCRbeta repertoire served to evaluate the specificity and breadth of SARS-CoV-2-reactive T cell receptors following Ad26.COV2.S vaccination. The TCR-sequenced set comprised around 32 samples: approximately 19 Ad26.COV2.S vaccine recipients, 5 placebo recipients and 8 SARS-CoV-2 convalescent individuals. Participants in the trial were split at random into five groups of five each, receiving low-dose or high-dose Ad26.COV2.S once or twice, or else placebo on both occasions. Blinding of investigators to trial group allocation was maintained during experiments and outcome assessment. The research as a whole found: Comparable non-spike TCR breadth was observed between vaccine and placebo recipients, consistent with only spike being contained in the vaccine. Substantial breadth of spike-specific CD8+ and CD4+ T cell responses was reported after vaccination. According to the authors, total T cell responses may have been underestimated by the TCR breadth and depth analyses. Comparing responses between vaccine doses or regimens was not something the study was powered to do. Higher spike-specific TCR breadth was observed in Ad26.COV2.S recipients than in placebo recipients (P = 0.0014).

What the treatment or condition label conveys for this sample: around 19 received Ad26.COV2.S at low or high dose, single or two shots; a few received placebo; per-sample allocation not given. For vaccine and placebo recipients, the sequenced repertoires came from samples collected on day 63 after the first injection. In Cohort 1b, fewer than 30 adults aged 18-55 years were enrolled at a single site in Boston, USA, between 29 July and 7 August 2020. Ad26.COV2.S was a replication-incompetent adenovirus type 26 vector expressing a prefusion-stabilized SARS-CoV-2 spike protein from the original Wuhan strain. The immunoSEQ Assay was used to sequence TCRbeta CDR3 regions. After extraction, genomic DNA underwent amplification by bias-controlled multiplex PCR, followed by high-throughput sequencing. In the original analysis: To quantify the absolute abundance of every unique TCRbeta CDR3 region, sequences were collapsed and filtered. T cell fraction was estimated by normalizing TCRbeta template counts to usable DNA, with usable DNA measured through amplification of reference genes found in all nucleated cells. Repertoire TCRs were annotated as SARS-CoV-2-specific when V gene, CDR3 amino acid sequence and J gene were exactly matched to a known reactive TCR set. MIRA supplied the reference SARS-CoV-2 TCR set, which was filtered for enrichment in COVID-19-positive ImmuneCODE repertoires so that public or cross-reactive TCRs were removed. Using the MIRA antigens, annotated TCRs were further analysed by specific ORF or by position within an ORF. Breadth was defined as annotated unique rearrangements over total unique productive rearrangements; depth was the summed frequency of those rearrangements. Group comparisons of TCR breadth used two-sided Wilcoxon rank-sum tests. The immuneACCESS repertoire file appears here via TCRdb, limited to in-frame rearrangements. These files lack a portion of the clones; in checked studies, under half of the deficit traces to unresolved V genes, and the cause of the others is not known. That table furnishes V, J and clone size, whereas the DNA furnished D and trimming. This sample lists around 320,000 clones; about 85% were detected once. 2% to 2.5% of the sample lies in the top ten.

Reading the germline V gene (reference sequence) gives CDR1 MNHEY and CDR2 SMNVEV. Unmatched junction bases come to 5, with V trimmed by 5 bases and J by 5 bases. The CDR3, cysteine through phenylalanine, is 16 amino acids long. The kept DNA is CDR3 alone, 48 bases in frame from the first base. This clone was seen a few times. Its target antigen remains unknown. No base quality information exists; no much larger clone differs at one position. This chain joins TRBV27 to TRBJ1-6; 11 bases in between match TRBD1. The sequenced sample was peripheral blood, obtained in a trial of Ad26.COV2.S vaccine versus placebo. This sequence was found in a person aged 18 to 65 who received the Ad26.COV2.S COVID-19 vaccine or a placebo. The DNA sequence reads TGTGCCAGCAGTCTCCGGACAGGGGGCGATAATTCACCCCTCCACTTT. It specifies CASSLRTGGDNSPLHF.